The next 11 T cell receptor beta chains were all read from a single sample in a study of T cell repertoires in cytomegalovirus infection. Each CDR3 protein gets one entry after TCRdb re-called the reads with MiXCR. In the table there are 85,000 to 130,000 distinct CDR3 sequences, less than 25% of which are singletons. The sample was CD8+ T cells from PBMCs. These receptors all stem from a human donor in good health (CMV status not recorded). Some clones in this sample may be carry-over from other donors' samples.

Comment on this clonotype: A much larger clone lies a single base off, so this may be a read error. The V gene is TRBV27, the J gene TRBJ2-5; 9 nucleotides line up with TRBD1. The germline gives CDR1 MNHEY, CDR2 SMNVEV (reference sequence). This CDR3 has 16 amino acids. CDR3 coding DNA: TGTGCCGGCAGTGACCCGGGACAGGGTTACCAAGAGACCCAGTACTTC. Translating gives CAGSDPGQGYQETQYF.

The rearrangement joins TRBV28 to TRBJ2-7, with D tentatively TRBD1 or TRBD2 (5 bases each). The germline V and J ends were trimmed by 8 bases and 0 bases, with 14 bases remaining between them. CDR1 and CDR2 from the germline V gene are MDHEN and SYDVKM. The length of the CDR3 is 14 residues. CDR3 in DNA: TGTGCCAGCGCTCCCCCAGGGACCTCCTACGAGCAGTACTTC. Translating gives CASAPPGTSYEQYF.

The rearrangement joins TRBV29-1 to TRBJ2-7; 7 bases line up with TRBD1. J gave up 2 bases and V 4 bases, and 5 bases lay outside the gene matches. The CDR3 has 13 amino acids. In germline, CDR1 is SQVTM, CDR2 ANQGSEA. The CDR3 reads CSVGDSIAYEQYF. DNA for the CDR3: TGCAGCGTTGGGGACAGCATCGCCTACGAGCAGTACTTC.

The CDR3, as DNA: TGTGCCAGCAGCCCAGGGAACCTGGATACTGAAGCTTTCTTT. Residues: CASSPGNLDTEAFF. The chain combines TRBV11-2 with TRBJ1-1; maybe TRBD1 (5 bases). The V end lost 5 bases, the J end lost 5 bases, and 15 bases lay between the germline ends. Germline loops: CDR1 SGHAT, CDR2 FQNNGV. This CDR3 has 14 amino acids.

This clonotype was recorded at least ten times. The J gene is TRBJ2-7, the V gene TRBV7-8; D is undetermined. Germline-derived CDR1 and CDR2 are SGHVS and FQNEAQ. Trimming shortened V by 4 bases and J by 3 bases, and 10 bases separated the two germline ends. The CDR3 loop spans 13 amino acids. The chain's CDR3 is CASSSKGLYEQYF. The CDR3 DNA follows: TGTGCCAGCAGCTCAAAGGGCCTCTACGAGCAGTACTTC.

This clonotype came up many times. This chain connects TRBV12-3 or TRBV12-4 to TRBJ1-2; D gene uncertain. The CDR3 loop spans 13 amino acids. The V and J ends lost 8 bases and 4 bases respectively, with 14 bases between them. CDR3 nucleotide sequence: TGTGCCAGCGCTTGGGGATCGGGCTATGGCTACACCTTC. It specifies CASAWGSGYGYTF.

This clonotype was seen ten or more times. The rearrangement uses TRBV7-2 and TRBJ2-3, with 9 bases matching TRBD2. The CDR3 extends over 15 amino acids. Germline loops: CDR1 SGHTA, CDR2 FQGNSA. The ends lost 5 bases at V and 1 base at J; junction bases unmatched: 4. CDR3 DNA: TGTGCCAGCAGCCCTCGACTAGCGGGCACAGATACGCAGTATTTT. Translating it yields CASSPRLAGTDTQYF.

The J gene is TRBJ2-6, the V gene TRBV19; D is unclear. Trimming stripped 3 bases from V and 4 bases from J, with 10 bases between. This CDR3 contains 15 residues. Germline V gene lookup returns CDR1 LNHDA and CDR2 SQIVND (reference sequence). CDR3 region: CASSIDSGGANVLTF. The DNA for the CDR3 is TGTGCCAGTAGTATCGACTCAGGAGGGGCCAACGTCCTGACTTTC.

J is TRBJ1-6 and V is TRBV7-9, with D maybe TRBD1 (6 bases). This CDR3 region has 16 residues. The germline V and J ends were trimmed by 5 bases and 0 bases, with 11 bases remaining between them. Germline-derived CDR1 and CDR2 are SEHNR and FQNEAQ (reference sequence). The CDR3 sequence is CASSRGGNSYNSPLHF. DNA of the CDR3: TGTGCCAGCAGCAGGGGGGGGAACTCCTATAATTCACCCCTCCACTTT.

This clonotype came up a few times. This chain joins TRBV20-1 and TRBJ1-6, with 12 bases lining up with TRBD1. CDR1 is DFQATT and CDR2 is SNEGSKA in the germline V gene (reference sequence). This CDR3 has 17 amino acids. V was clipped by 5 bases and J by 4 bases; unmatched bases: 9. This CDR3 reads CSARDRGRSGYNSPLHF. The CDR3 DNA follows: TGCAGTGCTCGGGACAGGGGGCGAAGTGGGTATAATTCACCCCTCCACTTT.

The rearrangement links TRBV6-1 to TRBJ1-5; the match to TRBD1 covers 11 bases. Germline V gives CDR1 MNHNS, CDR2 SASEGT. The J segment lost 6 bases and the V segment lost 6 bases, leaving 7 bases of the junction unmatched. The CDR3 is 15 residues long. The CDR3 coding sequence is TGTGCCAGCAGGATAGGACAGGGGGCTGGTCAGCCCCAGCATTTT. It translates to CASRIGQGAGQPQHF.